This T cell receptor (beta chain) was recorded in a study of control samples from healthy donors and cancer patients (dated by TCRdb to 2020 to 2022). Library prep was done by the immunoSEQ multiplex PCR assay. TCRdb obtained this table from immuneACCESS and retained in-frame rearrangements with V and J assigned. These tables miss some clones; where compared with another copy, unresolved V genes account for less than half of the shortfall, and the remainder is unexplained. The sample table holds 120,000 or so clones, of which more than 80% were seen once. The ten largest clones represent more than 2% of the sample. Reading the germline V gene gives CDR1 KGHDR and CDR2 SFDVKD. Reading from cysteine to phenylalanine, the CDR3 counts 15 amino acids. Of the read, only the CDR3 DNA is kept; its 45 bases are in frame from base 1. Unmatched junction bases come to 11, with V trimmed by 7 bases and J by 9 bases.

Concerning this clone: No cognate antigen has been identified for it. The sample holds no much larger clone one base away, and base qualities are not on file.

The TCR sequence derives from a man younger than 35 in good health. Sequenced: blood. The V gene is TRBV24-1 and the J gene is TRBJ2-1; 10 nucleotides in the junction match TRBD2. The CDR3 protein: CATSELAGTRSEQFF. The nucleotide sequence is TGTGCCACCAGCGAACTAGCGGGGACTCGGAGTGAGCAGTTCTTC.